This TCR beta chain was captured by sequencing in a study of metastatic and nonmetastatic thyroid tumors. Germline values: CDR1 SGHRS, CDR2 YFSETQ. The CDR3 length is 13 residues. In its sample, this clone was seen once. Its ends do not fully match the called genes, so a read error is possible. TCRdb re-processed the PCR reads through MiXCR. The table lists about 15,000 clones, about a quarter of them singletons, with roughly 20% in the top ten. Treatment of any kind had been given to no patient before thyroid surgery. The chain links TRBV5-1 to TRBJ1-2; D unclear. The TCR sequence derives from a female donor with papillary thyroid cancer or a benign thyroid nodule (not recorded which). Some clones in this sample may be carry-over from other donors' samples. The material sequenced was tumor tissue. The DNA for the CDR3 is TGCGCCAGCAGCCGGGAAACTAACTATGGCTACACATTC. Protein: CASSRETNYGYTF.